The 3 T cell receptor beta chains reported below all come from one sample, sequenced in a study of T cells after yellow fever vaccination. TCRdb used MiXCR to reprocess the 5' RACE reads, holding one entry per CDR3 protein. The data contain some 63,000 distinct CDR3 sequences, about 7.8% of them singletons. Sequencing was performed on CD8+ T cells sorted from PBMCs, taken 15 days after the yellow fever booster vaccination. The receptor set was obtained from a man younger than 40 who received the YFV17D yellow fever vaccine.

The table lists this clonotype with many counts. V is TRBV15 and J is TRBJ2-2; tentative D call: TRBD1 (6 bases). The V and J ends lost 4 bases and 1 base respectively, with 13 bases between them. The CDR3 has 16 residues. The germline V gene encodes CDR1 LNHNV and CDR2 YYDKDF (reference sequence). The CDR3 nucleotides read TGTGCCACCAGCACATATGGACAGAGGAACACCGGGGAGCTGTTTTTT. This codes for CATSTYGQRNTGELFF. The whole variable domain, remainder taken from reference TRBV15 and TRBJ2-2, is DAMVIQNPRYQVTQFGKPVTLSCSQTLNHNVMYWYQQKSSQAPKLLFHYYDKDFNNEADTPDNFQSRRPNTSFCFLDIRSPGLGDTAMYLCATSTYGQRNTGELFFGEGSRLTVL.

This clonotype occurred many times. The rearrangement uses TRBV7-2 and TRBJ2-1, with a weak D call TRBD1 (5 bases). Germline V lookup: CDR1 SGHTA, CDR2 FQGNSA. V lost 1 base to trimming and J lost 10 bases, with 11 bases between them. This CDR3 has 13 residues. In DNA form, the CDR3 reads TGTGCCAGCAGCTTAGTCGGCAAGGGGGAGCAGTTCTTC. Protein product: CASSLVGKGEQFF.

The chain has TRBV30 and TRBJ1-1; D unresolved. V gave up 3 bases and J gave up 1 base, with 9 bases separating them. This CDR3 is 13 amino acids long. CDR1 and CDR2 (germline): GTSNPN, SVGIG (reference sequence). The CDR3 DNA reads as TGTGCCTGGAGCCCGGGATGGAACACTGAAGCTTTCTTT. Its translation is CAWSPGWNTEAFF.